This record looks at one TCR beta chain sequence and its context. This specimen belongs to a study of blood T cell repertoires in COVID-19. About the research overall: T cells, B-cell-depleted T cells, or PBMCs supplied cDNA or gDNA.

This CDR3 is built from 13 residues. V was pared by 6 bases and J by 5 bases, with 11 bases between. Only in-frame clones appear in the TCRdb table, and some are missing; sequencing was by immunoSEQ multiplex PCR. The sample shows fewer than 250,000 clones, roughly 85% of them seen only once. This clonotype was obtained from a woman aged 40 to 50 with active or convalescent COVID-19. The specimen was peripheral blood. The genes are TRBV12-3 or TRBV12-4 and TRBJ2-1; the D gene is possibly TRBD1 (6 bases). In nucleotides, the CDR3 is TGTGCCAGCAGAAGGGGGACCCACAATGAGCAGTTCTTC. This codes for CASRRGTHNEQFF.